This T cell receptor (beta chain) was observed in a study of T cell changes during pregnancy in multiple sclerosis. The data were produced by immunoSEQ multiplex PCR, yet TCRdb's version contains in-frame clones alone and is incomplete. Here the sample spans 30,000 to 40,000 clones, about 93% being singletons. This clone showed up just once. CDR1 and CDR2 from the germline V gene are LGHNA and YNFKEQ. There are 17 residues in the CDR3. V shed 6 bases and J 5 bases; nucleotides not matched to a gene: 10. The chain carries TRBV4-2 and TRBJ2-1; TRBD2 matches at 13 bases. Sequenced material: CD4+ T cells from peripheral blood mononuclear cells, taken in the second trimester of pregnancy. This TCR derives from a female donor in good health, enrolled as a control in a pregnancy study. CDR3: CASRGRGLAGANNEQFF. DNA for the CDR3: TGTGCCAGCAGGGGCCGTGGACTAGCGGGGGCAAACAATGAGCAGTTCTTC.